The source of this T cell receptor beta chain is a study of monozygotic twins with cystic fibrosis. Regarding the study as a whole: Co-twins had the most similar V usage for 13 of 16 pairs, J for 8. Monozygotic CF twins shared more identical nucleotide clonotypes than unrelated patients. Median Simpson clonality of approximately 0.009 suggested naive T cells predominated. No link emerged between shared CDR3 counts and age, concordance or severity.

Clones were sequenced by immunoSEQ multiplex PCR, and TCRdb holds only the in-frame ones, with some missing. The table shows about 9,100 clones, with about nine tenths occurring only once. This CDR3 has 12 residues. The germline V gene has CDR1 SGHRS and CDR2 YFSETQ. V was pared by 3 bases and J by 4 bases, with 7 bases between. Comment on this clone: Its antigen remains unidentified.

This receptor was identified in a boy between 2 and 10 years old with cystic fibrosis. The J gene is TRBJ2-5, the V gene TRBV5-1; D assignment may be TRBD1 or TRBD2 (6 bases each). Sequencing used blood. CDR3 nucleotides: TGCGCCAGCAGCTGGGGGGCAGAGACCCAGTACTTC. It is translated as CASSWGAETQYF.